The clone carrying this TCR beta chain was counted once. This sample was included in a study of pediatric ulcerative colitis. Assay: immunoSEQ multiplex PCR; the TCRdb copy retains only in-frame clones and omits some. The table includes tens of thousands of clones, 70% to 90% detected once. This CDR3 region has 12 residues. Germline V gives CDR1 SGHNT, CDR2 YYREEE (reference sequence). The germline V and J ends were trimmed by 2 bases and 8 bases, with 10 bases remaining between them. The TCR was taken from a boy between 10 and 17 years old with severe ulcerative colitis. Sequencing used blood. The chain links TRBV5-4 to TRBJ1-2; no firm D call. In DNA, the CDR3 is TGTGCCAGCAGCTTTGGGGAGGTGGGCTACACCTTC. It yields the protein CASSFGEVGYTF.